What follows is one T cell receptor beta chain and its context. The sample belongs to a study of blood T cell repertoires in COVID-19. Study context: PBMCs, B-cell-depleted T cells, or T cells were the source of the cDNA or gDNA that made up the material.

Germline values: CDR1 SGHRS, CDR2 YFSETQ. V was pared by 3 bases and J by 6 bases, with 15 bases between. This CDR3 spans 14 amino acids. In the original workflow: Amplification with reference gene primers provided the estimates of nucleated cell counts. Sequenced by immunoSEQ multiplex PCR; TCRdb stores in-frame clones only, minus some. The V and J calls and clone size are taken from that table; D and trimming were inferred from the DNA. The table has about 500,000 clones, around nine tenths seen once; the top ten hold roughly 8%. The V gene is TRBV5-1, the J gene TRBJ1-2, with D perhaps matching TRBD1 (6 bases). Input material: peripheral blood. The sequence was collected from a woman aged 45-59 years with COVID-19, enrolled during active disease. The CDR3, as DNA: TGCGCCAGCAGCTGGGGGCGGGAGTATGATGGCTACACCTTC. Translating gives CASSWGREYDGYTF. Complete variable domain (other parts from reference TRBV5-1 and TRBJ1-2): KAGVTQTPRYLIKTRGQQVTLSCSPISGHRSVSWYQQTPGQGLQFLFEYFSETQRNKGNFPGRFSGRQFSNSRSEMNVSTLELGDSALYLCASSWGREYDGYTFGSGTRLTVV.